This T cell receptor beta chain was recorded in a study of T cell clonality in common variable immunodeficiency. V gave up 7 bases and J gave up 3 bases, with 15 bases separating them. Germline CDR1 and CDR2: LNHDA and SQIVND (reference sequence). This CDR3 contains 14 residues. Both groups were predominantly of Caucasian heritage. A word on this clone: Read data end 3 residues before the CDR3 end; the end is taken from the germline J gene.

Only in-frame clones appear in the TCRdb table, and some are missing; sequencing was by immunoSEQ multiplex PCR. This sample shows some 50,000 clones and no singletons; roughly 1.8% rests with the ten largest. This sequence originates from a person aged 18 to 69 in good health. The rearrangement joins TRBV19 to TRBJ1-1; no firm D call. The sequenced material came from peripheral blood mononuclear cells. CDR3 residues: CASTPKVGYTEAFF. Partial CDR3 DNA: TGTGCCAGTACTCCCAAGGTTGGTTACACTGAA.